The 29 T cell receptor beta chains below all came from one sample that was sequenced in a study of blood T cell repertoires in COVID-19. Libraries were prepared by immunoSEQ multiplex PCR; TCRdb keeps only in-frame clonotypes and omits some of them. Of 350,000 to 450,000 clones in the sample, roughly 91% were seen once. The sample taken for sequencing was PBMCs or T cells enriched from blood (not recorded which). The receptor source for this set is a woman aged 25 to 39 who had recovered from COVID-19.

The rearrangement links TRBV6-5 to TRBJ1-1; D unclear. The CDR3 totals 14 residues. Trimming pared 0 bases from V and 0 bases from J, leaving 5 bases between. Germline V CDR1 and CDR2: MNHEY, SVGAGI. CDR3 in amino acids: CASSYSSLNTEAFF. The DNA for the CDR3 is TGTGCCAGCAGTTACTCGAGTTTGAACACTGAAGCTTTCTTT.

This chain uses TRBV5-1 with TRBJ2-1; 9 bases align to TRBD2. This CDR3 is 20 amino acids long. The V gene end was trimmed by 4 bases and the J gene end by 1 base; junction bases not matched to a gene: 18. Looked up from germline, CDR1 is SGHRS and CDR2 is YFSETQ. The CDR3 reads CASSPGGGIGSGSSYNEQFF. The CDR3 coding sequence is TGCGCCAGCAGCCCTGGAGGGGGAATAGGTAGCGGGAGTTCCTACAATGAGCAGTTCTTC.

The V call is TRBV6-2 or TRBV6-3, the J call TRBJ2-7; possibly TRBD2 for D (5 bases). There are 14 residues in the CDR3. V was cut by 6 bases and J by 1 base, with 13 bases left in between. Germline V gene data show CDR1 as MNHEY and CDR2 as SVGEGT. The CDR3 sequence: CASSSPGGSYEQYF. CDR3 DNA sequence: TGTGCCAGCAGCTCCCCGGGCGGGTCCTACGAGCAGTACTTC.

The chain links TRBV28 to TRBJ1-3; a possible D gene is TRBD1 (6 bases). V was shortened by 6 bases and J by 2 bases, with 14 bases between the two germline ends. Per the germline V gene, CDR1 is MDHEN and CDR2 is SYDVKM. The CDR3 length is 15 residues. The CDR3 here is CASSVAGEAGNTIYF. The CDR3 DNA follows: TGTGCCAGCAGCGTAGCAGGGGAAGCTGGAAACACCATATATTTT.

The chain recombines TRBV4-3 with TRBJ1-4; 7 bases are shared with TRBD1. CDR1 and CDR2 (germline): LGHNA, YSLEER. The CDR3 consists of 17 residues. Trimming cost V 0 bases and J 5 bases; bases outside gene matches: 9. The CDR3 region is CASSQDPLTGRNEKLFF. The CDR3 DNA follows: TGCGCCAGCAGCCAAGATCCCTTGACAGGGCGGAATGAAAAACTGTTTTTT.

This clone was recorded a few times. This chain uses TRBV6-5 with TRBJ1-2; D uncertain. Germline-derived CDR1 and CDR2 are MNHEY and SVGAGI. The germline V and J ends were trimmed by 5 bases and 4 bases, with 11 bases remaining between them. The CDR3 contains 13 residues. The chain's CDR3 is CASSPPGFYGYTF. CDR3 nucleotide sequence: TGTGCCAGCAGTCCCCCGGGGTTCTATGGCTACACCTTC.

V gene TRBV29-1 combines with J gene TRBJ1-1; 9 positions match TRBD1. Germline-derived CDR1 and CDR2 are SQVTM and ANQGSEA. The CDR3 runs to 13 residues. J gave up 6 bases and V 6 bases, and 8 bases lay outside the gene matches. CDR3 nucleotide sequence: TGCAGCGTACACCGGGACAGGGTCCCTGAAGCTTTCTTT. Translating gives CSVHRDRVPEAFF.

The genes are TRBV11-2 and TRBJ2-7; TRBD2 matches at 7 bases. The germline V gene has CDR1 SGHAT and CDR2 FQNNGV. Trimming at V came to 4 bases and at J to 8 bases, leaving 14 bases not matched to a gene. This CDR3 contains 15 residues. The chain's CDR3 is CASSYGGESIFKQYF. The CDR3 nucleotides are TGTGCCAGCAGCTATGGGGGGGAGTCGATATTTAAGCAGTACTTC.

This clone appeared once. This chain uses TRBV11-2 with TRBJ2-2, with 12 bases aligning to TRBD2. J lost 3 bases, V lost 0 bases, and 11 bases had no gene match. The germline CDR1 and CDR2 sequences are SGHAT and FQNNGV. This CDR3 has 20 amino acids. CDR3 amino acids: CASSLDHPALAGGHTGELFF. The DNA for the CDR3 is TGTGCCAGCAGCTTAGACCACCCGGCCCTAGCGGGGGGGCACACCGGGGAGCTGTTTTTT.

The chain combines TRBV28 with TRBJ2-7, with a possible D match to TRBD1 (6 bases). Between the trimmed V and J ends, which lost 2 bases and 4 bases, there was a span of 12 bases. The CDR3 runs to 14 residues. Germline V gene sequence: CDR1 MDHEN, CDR2 SYDVKM. The CDR3 protein is CASSLTGFQYEQYF. CDR3 DNA sequence: TGTGCCAGCAGTTTAACAGGGTTTCAGTACGAGCAGTACTTC.

The chain employs TRBV28 and TRBJ2-1; D perhaps matches TRBD2 (6 bases). Germline CDR1 and CDR2: MDHEN and SYDVKM. The ends were cut back, 6 bases at V and 0 bases at J, with 15 bases in the middle. The CDR3 covers 16 residues. CDR3 DNA: TGTGCCAGCAGCCCTACAGCGGGTATCTCCTACAATGAGCAGTTCTTC. Translation gives CASSPTAGISYNEQFF.

This clone was seen a handful of times. A much larger clone lies a single base off, so this may be a read error. The chain recombines TRBV7-3 with TRBJ2-7, with 7 nucleotides matching TRBD1. Losses at the gene ends were 5 bases for V and 2 bases for J; bases not matched to a gene: 3. This CDR3 has 13 amino acids. Germline-derived CDR1 and CDR2 are SGHTA and FQGTGA. The CDR3 DNA reads as TGTGCCAGCAGCCGGGACAGAGCCTACGAGCAGTACTTC. Translating gives CASSRDRAYEQYF. Supplemented by reference TRBV7-3 and TRBJ2-7, the full variable domain reads GAGVSQTPSNKVTEKGKYVELRCDPISGHTALYWYRQSLGQGPEFLIYFQGTGAADDSGLPNDRFFAVRPEGSVSTLKIQRTERGDSAVYLCASSRDRAYEQYFGPGTRLTVT.

V gene TRBV6-5 combines with J gene TRBJ2-5; 10 bases fit TRBD2. The CDR3 runs 15 residues. Germline V gives CDR1 MNHEY, CDR2 SVGAGI. V dropped 6 bases and J dropped 2; count of bases not matched to a gene: 6. The CDR3 sequence is CASRTGLAEQETQYF. The CDR3 DNA reads as TGTGCCAGCAGGACCGGACTAGCGGAGCAAGAGACCCAGTACTTC.

This chain joins TRBV7-8 and TRBJ1-2; TRBD1 matches at 10 bases. Germline trimming cut 2 bases from V and 2 bases from J; bases unmatched to any gene: 5. The CDR3 is 16 amino acids. Germline V gene lookup returns CDR1 SGHVS and CDR2 FQNEAQ. The CDR3 coding sequence is TGTGCCAGCAGCTTAAGGGGGGACAGGGGCAACTATGGCTACACCTTC. It specifies CASSLRGDRGNYGYTF.

The chain has TRBV11-2 and TRBJ2-7; 7 bases map to TRBD1. Germline-derived CDR1 and CDR2 are SGHAT and FQNNGV. This CDR3 region has 16 residues. After removal of 5 bases from V and 2 bases from J, the junction contained 12 bases not matched to a gene. DNA for the CDR3: TGTGCCAGCAGCCCACTACGCCGGCAGGGGGCCTACGAGCAGTACTTC. Translating gives CASSPLRRQGAYEQYF.

This chain joins TRBV2 and TRBJ2-7; 7 bases match TRBD1. Germline V CDR1 and CDR2: SNHLY, FYNNEI. This CDR3 is 11 amino acids long. The V segment lost 7 bases and the J segment 4 bases; nucleotides outside the gene matches: 1. The CDR3 sequence is CASTGGYEQYF. Here the CDR3 DNA reads TGTGCCAGCACAGGGGGATACGAGCAGTACTTC.

This clone was picked up one time. The V and J genes are TRBV12-5 and TRBJ1-6; TRBD1 might be the D (6 bases). V was trimmed by 3 bases and J by 10 bases, leaving 16 bases between them. The CDR3 totals 15 residues. Germline V gives CDR1 LGHNT, CDR2 FRNRAP. As DNA, the CDR3 is TGTGCTAGTGGTTTTCGGCAGGGGATAGAGTCACCCCTCCACTTT. Protein: CASGFRQGIESPLHF.

This clone has only a few counts. This sequence joins TRBV5-1 and TRBJ1-2; D remains ambiguous. V lost 4 bases and J lost 3, with 13 bases in between. The CDR3 totals 14 residues. The V gene's germline CDR1 is SGHRS and CDR2 YFSETQ. The CDR3 sequence: CASSRGREDYGYTF. In nucleotides, the CDR3 is TGCGCCAGCAGCCGTGGTCGAGAAGACTATGGCTACACCTTC.

The J gene is TRBJ2-5, the V gene TRBV12-3 or TRBV12-4; D is unresolved. Trimming shortened V by 2 bases and J by 3 bases, and 7 bases separated the two germline ends. There are 13 residues in the CDR3. CDR3 nucleotides: TGTGCCAGCAGTTTATTCCCCAAAGAGACCCAGTACTTC. This gives the protein CASSLFPKETQYF.

This chain uses TRBV21-1 with TRBJ1-5; the D call in the table, TRBD1, was not verified against the DNA. TRBV21-1 is assigned pseudogene status. The length of the CDR3 is 13 residues. The CDR3, as DNA: TGTGCCAGCAGCAAACAGGAAGGTCAGCCCCAGCATTTT. It is translated as CASSKQEGQPQHF.

The chain is built from TRBV5-1 and TRBJ2-2; maybe TRBD1 (6 bases). From germline, CDR1 is SGHRS and CDR2 YFSETQ. Trimming shortened V by 2 bases and J by 5 bases, and 10 bases separated the two germline ends. The CDR3 consists of 14 residues. The CDR3 loop reads CASSFSTGTGELFF. The CDR3 DNA sequence: TGCGCCAGCAGCTTCTCAACAGGGACCGGGGAGCTGTTTTTT.

The V gene is TRBV27, the J gene TRBJ2-1, with TRBD2 identical over 7 bases. The germline CDR1 and CDR2 sequences are MNHEY and SMNVEV (reference sequence). This CDR3 has 15 amino acids. V shed 8 bases and J 3 bases; nucleotides not matched to a gene: 10. DNA for the CDR3: TGTGCCAGCGCGATCTCCGGGGGGTTCTACAATGAGCAGTTCTTC. Amino acid sequence: CASAISGGFYNEQFF.

The chain links TRBV19 to TRBJ1-3, with D possibly TRBD1 on 5 matching bases. With 11 bases removed from V and 4 bases from J, the gap between germline ends came to 24 bases. This CDR3 region has 16 residues. Per germline, CDR1 LNHDA and CDR2 SQIVND (reference sequence). The CDR3 coding sequence is TGTGCCTCCAGCGGGGACCGAATATCGAGAGGAAACACCATATATTTT. Translated: CASSGDRISRGNTIYF.

The genes are TRBV18 and TRBJ1-1, with D possibly being TRBD1 (6 bases). The V gene lost 5 bases and the J gene lost 8 bases, with 18 bases spanning the gap. CDR1 is KGHSH, CDR2 LQKENI, per germline. The CDR3 spans 14 residues. CDR3 sequence reads: CASSTGTPKYEAFF. The CDR3 nucleotides are TGTGCCAGCTCAACCGGGACACCGAAATACGAAGCTTTCTTT.

This sequence joins TRBV5-1 and TRBJ2-7; 13 bases match TRBD2. The CDR3 loop spans 16 amino acids. CDR1 and CDR2 from the germline V gene are SGHRS and YFSETQ. Trimming took 2 bases from V and 0 from J; bases not matched to a gene: 2. This chain's CDR3 is CASSFWTSGSSYEQYF. The DNA of the CDR3 is TGCGCCAGCAGCTTCTGGACTAGCGGGAGCTCCTACGAGCAGTACTTC.

This clone occurred once. The J gene is TRBJ2-7, the V gene TRBV28, with a possible D match to TRBD1 (6 bases). CDR3 size: 14 residues. CDR1 and CDR2 from the germline V gene are MDHEN and SYDVKM. Trimming pared 1 base from V and 4 bases from J, leaving 11 bases between. The CDR3 protein is CASSLSDRRYEQYF. The DNA for the CDR3 is TGTGCCAGCAGTTTATCTGACAGGCGGTACGAGCAGTACTTC.

This clone was seen a few times. The chain recombines TRBV7-9 with TRBJ1-1, with D tentatively TRBD1 (5 bases). V dropped 6 bases and J dropped 5 bases, with 28 bases sitting between them. The germline gives CDR1 SEHNR, CDR2 FQNEAQ (reference sequence). This CDR3 spans 18 amino acids. CDR3 DNA: TGTGCCAGCAGTCGCGGGGGGGGTGTCCCACCAAAAGCGACTGAAGCTTTCTTT. This translates into CASSRGGGVPPKATEAFF.

The chain combines TRBV7-3 with TRBJ2-5, with 7 bases identical to TRBD1. Germline values: CDR1 SGHTA, CDR2 FQGTGA. This CDR3 has 15 residues. Trimming took 4 bases from V and 5 from J; bases not matched to a gene: 10. The CDR3 sequence: CASSSTGTAGETQYF. The CDR3 nucleotides read TGTGCCAGCAGCTCCACCGGGACAGCAGGGGAGACCCAGTACTTC. Combining the CDR3 with reference TRBV7-3 and TRBJ2-5 gives the whole variable domain GAGVSQTPSNKVTEKGKYVELRCDPISGHTALYWYRQSLGQGPEFLIYFQGTGAADDSGLPNDRFFAVRPEGSVSTLKIQRTERGDSAVYLCASSSTGTAGETQYFGPGTRLLVL.

This sequence joins TRBV2 and TRBJ2-2; no clear D. The CDR3 contains 15 residues. Germline CDR1 and CDR2: SNHLY and FYNNEI. V lost 2 bases to trimming and J lost 1 base, with 8 bases between them. CDR3 in amino acids: CASSELRQNTGELFF. CDR3 nucleotide sequence: TGTGCCAGCAGTGAATTGCGGCAGAACACCGGGGAGCTGTTTTTT.